The present TCR beta chain was sequenced within a study of shared clonotypes between healthy human individuals. In the study overall: Ranging from 18 to 49 in age, donors were a couple of women and a few men.

Donors included only healthy HIV-negative adults lacking recent acute infections or vaccinations. V was clipped by 4 bases and J by 0 bases, with 9 bases between them. CDR3 length: 14 residues. CDR1 is MDHEN, CDR2 SYDVKM, per germline. Assay: immunoSEQ multiplex PCR; the TCRdb copy retains only in-frame clones and omits some. The sample shows 850,000 to 1,100,000 clones, roughly 80% of them seen only once. The V call is TRBV28, the J call TRBJ1-2, with D hard to call. The clonotype was recovered from a man aged 18 to 35 in good health. Some clones in this sample may be carry-over from other donors' samples. The sample taken for sequencing was memory CD4+ T cells from PBMCs. Subset noted: CD45RA-negative fraction. The CDR3 loop is CASSWSRSNYGYTF. The DNA of the CDR3 is TGTGCCAGCAGTTGGAGCCGTTCTAACTATGGCTACACCTTC.